The 11 T cell receptor beta chains below come from one sample, sequenced in a study of T cell changes during pregnancy in multiple sclerosis. Only in-frame clones appear in the TCRdb table, and some are missing; sequencing was by immunoSEQ multiplex PCR. The sample has around 72,000 clones; about nine tenths are singletons. This specimen was peripheral blood, taken in the third trimester of pregnancy. The receptor set was obtained from a female donor in good health, enrolled as a control in a pregnancy study.

J is TRBJ2-1 and V is TRBV14, with 8 bases that match TRBD1. After removal of 0 bases from V and 10 bases from J, the junction contained 14 bases not matched to a gene. This CDR3 comprises 17 residues. Germline CDR1 is SGHDN and CDR2 is FVKESK. The CDR3 nucleotides are TGTGCCAGCAGCCAAGACCGAACCTGGGACAGGTTAGGGGAGCAGTTCTTC. This sequence encodes CASSQDRTWDRLGEQFF.

The chain links TRBV2 to TRBJ1-6; maybe TRBD1 (5 bases). V lost 3 bases and J 3 bases, leaving 6 bases between the germline ends. The germline CDR1 and CDR2 sequences are SNHLY and FYNNEI. This CDR3 region has 14 residues. The DNA of the CDR3 is TGTGCCAGCAGTGACAGGGTCTATAATTCACCCCTCCACTTT. It is translated as CASSDRVYNSPLHF.

The chain employs TRBV7-9 and TRBJ1-2; 9 bases line up with TRBD1. The germline V gene has CDR1 SEHNR and CDR2 FQNEAQ (reference sequence). With 5 bases clipped from V and 6 bases from J, the junction kept 4 bases outside the gene matches. The CDR3 sequence is 13 residues long. CDR3 coding DNA: TGTGCCAGCAGCCCCCGGGACAGGGATGGCTACACCTTC. Amino acid sequence: CASSPRDRDGYTF.

This chain links TRBV6-5 with TRBJ1-3; TRBD1 might be the D (5 bases). Germline V gene lookup returns CDR1 MNHEY and CDR2 SVGAGI. Trimming took off 6 bases at V and 6 bases at J, with 15 bases between the two ends. CDR3 length: 14 amino acids. The CDR3 DNA follows: TGTGCCAGCAGACCAATTGACAGCTTAAACACCATATATTTT. This gives the protein CASRPIDSLNTIYF.

V gene TRBV5-1 combines with J gene TRBJ1-4; 10 nucleotides agree with TRBD1. There are 15 residues in the CDR3. Germline CDR1 SGHRS, CDR2 YFSETQ. The V gene end was trimmed by 4 bases and the J gene end by 7 bases; junction bases not matched to a gene: 7. CDR3 sequence reads: CASSQGDRGVEKLFF. For the CDR3, the DNA is TGCGCCAGCAGCCAAGGGGACAGGGGCGTTGAAAAACTGTTTTTT.

The genes are TRBV30 and TRBJ2-3; 15 nucleotides line up with TRBD2. J lost 7 bases, V lost 8 bases, and 7 bases had no gene match. Germline values: CDR1 GTSNPN, CDR2 SVGIG (reference sequence). This CDR3 spans 14 amino acids. Here the CDR3 DNA reads TGTGCCAGCGTCGGACTAGCGGGAGGGAATACGCAGTATTTT. It translates to CASVGLAGGNTQYF. The full variable domain, with the rest looked up from reference TRBV30 and TRBJ2-3, is SQTIHQWPATLVQPVGSPLSLECTVEGTSNPNLYWYRQAAGRGLQLLFYSVGIGQISSEVPQNLSASRPQDRQFILSSKKLLLSDSGFYLCASVGLAGGNTQYFGPGTRLTVL.

The chain carries TRBV6-5 and TRBJ1-1, with D unresolved. Germline values: CDR1 MNHEY, CDR2 SVGAGI. With 6 bases removed from V and 4 bases from J, the gap between germline ends came to 9 bases. The CDR3 sequence is 12 residues long. CDR3 loop: CASSSGVTEAFF. DNA for the CDR3: TGTGCCAGCAGCTCGGGAGTCACTGAAGCTTTCTTT.

The gene calls are TRBV4-1 and TRBJ2-7; D is perhaps TRBD1 (7 bases). This CDR3 is 15 amino acids long. V was cut by 0 bases and J by 6 bases, with 15 bases left in between. The germline V gene has CDR1 MGHRA and CDR2 YSYEKL. CDR3 residues: CASSQDYGGGSEQYF. The CDR3, as DNA: TGCGCCAGCAGCCAAGACTATGGAGGGGGCTCCGAGCAGTACTTC.

This clone was seen a few times. CDR3 region: CASSVGTGPSQRLHF. CDR3 bases: TGCGCCAGCAGCGTCGGGACAGGACCCTCCCAAAGACTCCACTTT. The chain is built from TRBV5-1 and TRBJ1-6; 8 nucleotides match TRBD1. From germline, CDR1 is SGHRS and CDR2 YFSETQ. This CDR3 region has 15 residues. V gave up 4 bases and J gave up 16 bases; unmatched junction bases: 16.

This chain uses TRBV10-3 with TRBJ2-5; TRBD2 agrees at 11 bases. V was clipped by 4 bases and J by 0 bases; unmatched bases: 4. Germline CDR1 reads ENHRY; CDR2 reads SYGVKD. The CDR3 sequence is 16 residues long. The CDR3 region is CAISGPGLADQETQYF. CDR3 bases: TGTGCCATCAGTGGCCCGGGACTAGCGGACCAAGAGACCCAGTACTTC.

The rearrangement links TRBV10-3 to TRBJ2-7, with a possible D match to TRBD2 (6 bases). The CDR3 has 12 amino acids. V was cut by 8 bases and J by 0 bases, with 8 bases left in between. In germline, CDR1 is ENHRY, CDR2 SYGVKD. CDR3 in DNA: TGTGCCATCGCGGGGAGCTCCTACGAGCAGTACTTC. Amino acids: CAIAGSSYEQYF.